This T cell receptor (beta chain) was identified in a study of shared clonotypes between healthy human individuals. Study-wide results and caveats: Though the depth was large, rarefaction showed that sorted-subset sequencing was incomplete.

Only in-frame clones appear in the TCRdb table, and some are missing; sequencing was by immunoSEQ multiplex PCR. The sample carries roughly 570,000 clones, roughly 98% recorded once. CDR3 size: 16 residues. V lost 0 bases and J lost 3; bases outside the gene matches: 8. CDR1 is MNHEY, CDR2 SMNVEV, per germline (reference sequence). About this clone: The antigen remains unidentified.

Selected positively for CCR7 and CD45RO-negative, naive CD8 cells excluded terminally differentiated effector memory CD45RA+ cells. Adults of Caucasian background living in Nashville, Tennessee made up all donors. The origin of this receptor is a young man in good health. Sequenced sample: naive CD8+ T cells sorted from blood. This sequence joins TRBV27 and TRBJ2-7; 7 bases fit TRBD1. CDR3 nucleotide sequence: TGTGCCAGCAGTTTATCGGGAACAGGGGTGTTCTACGAGCAGTACTTC. Protein: CASSLSGTGVFYEQYF.